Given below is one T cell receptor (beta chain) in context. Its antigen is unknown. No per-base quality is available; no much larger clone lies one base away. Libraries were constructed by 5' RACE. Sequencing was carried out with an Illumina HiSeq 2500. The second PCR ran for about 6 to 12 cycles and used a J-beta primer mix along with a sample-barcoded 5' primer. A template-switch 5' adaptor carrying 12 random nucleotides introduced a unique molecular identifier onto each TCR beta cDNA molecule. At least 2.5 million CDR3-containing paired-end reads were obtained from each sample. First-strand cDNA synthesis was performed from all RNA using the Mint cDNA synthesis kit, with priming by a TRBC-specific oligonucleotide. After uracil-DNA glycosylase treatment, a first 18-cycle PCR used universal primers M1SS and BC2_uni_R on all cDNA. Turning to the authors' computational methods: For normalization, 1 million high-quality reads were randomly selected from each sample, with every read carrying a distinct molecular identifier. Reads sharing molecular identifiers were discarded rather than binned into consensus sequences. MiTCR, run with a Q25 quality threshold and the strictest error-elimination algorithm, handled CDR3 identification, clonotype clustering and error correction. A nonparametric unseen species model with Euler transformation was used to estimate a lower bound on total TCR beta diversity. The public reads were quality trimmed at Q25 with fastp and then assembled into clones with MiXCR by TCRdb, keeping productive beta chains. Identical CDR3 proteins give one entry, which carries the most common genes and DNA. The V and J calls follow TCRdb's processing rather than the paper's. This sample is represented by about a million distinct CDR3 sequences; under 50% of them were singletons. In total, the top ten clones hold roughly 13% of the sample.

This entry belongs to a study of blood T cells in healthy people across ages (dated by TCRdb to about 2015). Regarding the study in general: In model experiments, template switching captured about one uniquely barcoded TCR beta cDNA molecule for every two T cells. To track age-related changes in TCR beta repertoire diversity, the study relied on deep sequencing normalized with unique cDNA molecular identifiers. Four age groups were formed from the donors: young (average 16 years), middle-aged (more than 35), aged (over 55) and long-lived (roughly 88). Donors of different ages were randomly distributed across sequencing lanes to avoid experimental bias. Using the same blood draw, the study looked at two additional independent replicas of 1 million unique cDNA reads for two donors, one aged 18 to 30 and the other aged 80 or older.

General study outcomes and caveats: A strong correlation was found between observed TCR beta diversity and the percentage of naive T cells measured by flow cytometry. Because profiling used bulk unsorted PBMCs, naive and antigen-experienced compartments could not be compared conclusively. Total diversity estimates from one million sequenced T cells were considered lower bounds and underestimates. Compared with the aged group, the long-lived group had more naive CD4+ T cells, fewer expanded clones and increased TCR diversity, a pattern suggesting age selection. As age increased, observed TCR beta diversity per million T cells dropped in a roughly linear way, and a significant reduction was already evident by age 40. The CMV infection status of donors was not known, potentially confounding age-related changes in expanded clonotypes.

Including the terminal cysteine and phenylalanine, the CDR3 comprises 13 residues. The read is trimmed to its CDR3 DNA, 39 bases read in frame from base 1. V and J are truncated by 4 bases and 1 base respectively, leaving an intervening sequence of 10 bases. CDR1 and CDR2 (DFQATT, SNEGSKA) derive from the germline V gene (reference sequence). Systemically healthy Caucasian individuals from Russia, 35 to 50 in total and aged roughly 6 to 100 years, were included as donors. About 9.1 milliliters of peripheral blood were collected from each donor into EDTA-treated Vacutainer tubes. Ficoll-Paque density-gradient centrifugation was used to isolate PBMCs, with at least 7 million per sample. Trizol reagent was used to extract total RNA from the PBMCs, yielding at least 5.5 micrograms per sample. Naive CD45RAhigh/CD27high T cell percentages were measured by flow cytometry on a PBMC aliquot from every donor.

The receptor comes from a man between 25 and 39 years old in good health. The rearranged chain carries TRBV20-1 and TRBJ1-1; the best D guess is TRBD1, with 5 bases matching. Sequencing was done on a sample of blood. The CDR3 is CSAIRGRNTEAFF. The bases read TGCAGTGCTATTAGGGGCAGGAACACTGAAGCTTTCTTT.